This TCR beta chain originates from a study of CD8+ T cells in alopecia areata. Study in general: It was oral tofacitinib, at 5 to 10 mg twice daily, that treated patients received.

This clone was observed a handful of times. As yet, its antigen is unknown. In each case, RNA was isolated and then reverse transcribed into cDNA as the sequencing template. Profiled with immunoSEQ multiplex PCR; TCRdb holds only in-frame clones, not every one. The sample shows about 190,000 clones, approximately 60% of them seen only once. Treatment here: oral pan-JAK inhibitor, 5-10 mg twice daily. Study-wide results and limits: How baseline CD8+ expansion relates to response remains uncertain (there was one nonresponder). It was less clear whether patients shared TCRs than it was in mice, possibly because of HLA.

This TCR derives from a human donor with alopecia areata. This sample comprised CD4+ T cells sorted from blood, obtained at week 4, from a patient treated with tofacitinib.

The CDR3 coding sequence is TGCAGCGTTGCCTCGCGCTTGGGACAGTTGTTTCCTGGCTACACCTTC. This encodes CSVASRLGQLFPGYTF. The rearrangement joins TRBV29-1 to TRBJ1-2; TRBD1 matches 7 bases. CDR1 is SQVTM, CDR2 ANQGSEA, per germline. This CDR3 spans 16 amino acids. V gave up 4 bases and J gave up 7 bases; unmatched junction bases: 18.